What follows are 12 T cell receptor beta chains derived from one specimen sequenced in a study of T cell responses to AZD1222 COVID-19 vaccine. This table comes from immunoSEQ multiplex PCR, and its TCRdb copy is limited to in-frame clones, with some not included. The sample lists 170,000 or so clones; over 85% were seen once. The sample in question was peripheral blood, obtained 28 days after the second dose of the MenACWY control vaccine. The source of these receptors is an adult who received the MenACWY meningococcal vaccine as a control.

The count of this clone is one. For the CDR3, the DNA is TGTGCCAGCAGTTCGACTAGCGGGGGAAACACCGGGGAGCTGTTTTTT. Its protein is CASSSTSGGNTGELFF. V is TRBV2 and J is TRBJ2-2; 12 bases align to TRBD2. With V trimmed by 5 bases and J by 2 bases, 3 bases remained unmatched. Per the germline V gene, CDR1 is SNHLY and CDR2 is FYNNEI. This CDR3 is 16 amino acids long. Full variable domain (rest looked up from reference TRBV2 and TRBJ2-2): EPEVTQTPSHQVTQMGQEVILRCVPISNHLYFYWYRQILGQKVEFLVSFYNNEISEKSEIFDDQFSVERPDGSNFTLKIRSTKLEDSAMYFCASSSTSGGNTGELFFGEGSRLTVL.

The chain recombines TRBV7-3 with TRBJ2-5; a weak D match, TRBD1 (6 bases). In germline, CDR1 is SGHTA, CDR2 FQGTGA. The germline V and J ends were trimmed by 5 bases and 4 bases, with 23 bases remaining between them. This CDR3 has 17 amino acids. The CDR3 spells CASSPSTGTQGRETQYF. The DNA of the CDR3 is TGTGCCAGCAGCCCCTCCACCGGGACCCAGGGGAGAGAGACCCAGTACTTC.

The chain is built from TRBV19 and TRBJ1-6, with D possibly being TRBD1 (6 bases). The CDR3 has 14 residues. V dropped 3 bases and J dropped 9 bases, with 12 bases sitting between them. Germline V gives CDR1 LNHDA, CDR2 SQIVND (reference sequence). This chain's CDR3 is CASSMTRGRSPLHF. Written as DNA, the CDR3 is TGTGCCAGTAGTATGACCAGGGGACGTTCACCCCTCCACTTT.

This chain connects TRBV5-5 to TRBJ1-3, with 7 bases fitting TRBD1. This CDR3 comprises 15 residues. CDR1 and CDR2 (germline): SGHKS, YYEKEE (reference sequence). Trimming at V came to 4 bases and at J to 3 bases, leaving 7 bases not matched to a gene. CDR3 bases: TGTGCCAGCAGCCTCGACAGGGTCTTTGGAAACACCATATATTTT. This gives the protein CASSLDRVFGNTIYF.

The chain couples TRBV12-3 or TRBV12-4 to TRBJ1-6; D gene unclear. The CDR3 sequence is 13 residues long. V shed 2 bases and J shed 9 bases, with 8 bases lying between them. The CDR3 region has the DNA TGTGCCAGCAGTTTAATTAAGGGTTCACCCCTCCACTTT. Translating gives CASSLIKGSPLHF.

This chain uses TRBV3-1 (or the pseudogene TRBV3-2) with TRBJ1-5, with unresolved D. V was clipped by 1 base and J by 2 bases, with 3 bases between them. Germline-derived CDR1 and CDR2 are LGHDT and YNNKEL (reference sequence). CDR3 size: 13 residues. The CDR3 DNA reads TGTGCCAGCAGCCAAGGCGGCAATCAGCCCCAGCATTTT. Its translation is CASSQGGNQPQHF.

This chain connects TRBV6-5 to TRBJ1-2; no firm D call. Germline assignment: CDR1 MNHEY and CDR2 SVGAGI. There are 13 residues in the CDR3. The ends were cut back, 6 bases at V and 0 bases at J, with 8 bases in the middle. CDR3 sequence reads: CASRQDSNYGYTF. In DNA form, the CDR3 reads TGTGCCAGCAGGCAGGACTCTAACTATGGCTACACCTTC.

This chain connects TRBV2 to TRBJ1-2; D is perhaps TRBD1 (5 bases). This CDR3 contains 13 residues. Trimming left V 7 bases short and J 6 bases short, with 15 bases between. Germline assignment: CDR1 SNHLY and CDR2 FYNNEI. CDR3 nucleotides: TGTGCCAGCAAACTTGAGGACATCAATGGCTACACCTTC. Its protein is CASKLEDINGYTF.

The chain employs TRBV15 and TRBJ2-5; TRBD1 might be the D (6 bases). The V gene lost 0 bases and the J gene lost 3 bases, with 11 bases spanning the gap. Germline V CDR1 and CDR2: LNHNV, YYDKDF (reference sequence). This CDR3 spans 15 amino acids. CDR3 sequence reads: CATSRDFTGKETQYF. CDR3 bases: TGTGCCACCAGCAGAGATTTTACAGGGAAAGAGACCCAGTACTTC.

The chain combines TRBV4-3 with TRBJ1-1; 10 positions agree with TRBD1. The V segment lost 0 bases and the J segment 10 bases; nucleotides outside the gene matches: 11. Germline V gene sequence: CDR1 LGHNA, CDR2 YSLEER. CDR3 size: 16 residues. The CDR3 loop reads CASSQDRETGGSGAFF. In nucleotides, the CDR3 is TGCGCCAGCAGCCAAGATCGGGAGACAGGGGGCAGCGGAGCTTTCTTT.

V gene TRBV27 combines with J gene TRBJ2-7; maybe TRBD2 (6 bases). The V end was cut by 6 bases, the J end by 1 base, with 13 bases between. Germline V gene data show CDR1 as MNHEY and CDR2 as SMNVEV (reference sequence). The length of the CDR3 is 14 residues. The CDR3 sequence is CASRAGTGSYEQYF. Written as DNA, the CDR3 is TGTGCCAGCAGGGCCGGGACTGGTTCCTACGAGCAGTACTTC.

This rearrangement joins TRBV5-5 to TRBJ1-6; 7 bases are a match to TRBD1. With V trimmed by 2 bases and J by 2 bases, 7 bases remained unmatched. CDR1 and CDR2 from the germline V gene are SGHKS and YYEKEE (reference sequence). CDR3 length equals 17 residues. This chain's CDR3 is CASSLLSTGTYNSPLHF. The CDR3 nucleotides read TGTGCCAGCAGCTTACTATCGACAGGGACCTATAATTCACCCCTCCACTTT.